A selection of T cell receptor beta chains follows, all from one sample in a study of T cell repertoires in cytomegalovirus infection. These receptors are not linked to any known antigen. Each CDR3 protein gets one entry after TCRdb re-called the reads with MiXCR. This table has a few hundred thousand distinct CDR3 sequences, more than 20% appearing once. Sequences were derived from cultured PBMCs, sampled from culture after CMV antigen stimulation. These receptors originate from a human donor in good health (CMV status not recorded). Some clones in this sample may be carry-over from other donors' samples. The CDR3 runs from the conserved cysteine through the conserved F or W. A clone size is listed for some rows: how often the clone was seen (once, few, many), or a class if it is expanded.

j_call v_call clone_size cdr3_aa
TRBJ2-1 TRBV12-3/TRBV12-4 - CASSLEGDRGFF
TRBJ2-1 TRBV5-1 - CASSWTGGLGNEQFF
TRBJ2-7 TRBV28 few CASSRTGDGYEQYF
TRBJ2-2 TRBV12-5 few CASGFSLAGVIANTGELFF
TRBJ2-1 TRBV5-4 few CASSLRQQFGNEQFF
TRBJ1-4 TRBV7-2 many CASSPSFTGTNEKLFF
TRBJ2-5 TRBV9 - CASSVNFRGTQYF
TRBJ2-7 TRBV6-2/TRBV6-3 - CASSEGGDTYEQYF
TRBJ1-3 TRBV19 - CASSVTGTGNTIYF
TRBJ2-1 TRBV15 few CATSRDLEGRGEQFF
TRBJ1-1 TRBV10-3 - CAISESPGIYTEAFF
TRBJ2-7 TRBV7-2 many CASSLESTYEQYF
TRBJ2-3 TRBV4-1 many CASSQDVLAGATQYF
TRBJ2-6 TRBV29-1 few CSVERGDRYSGANVLTF